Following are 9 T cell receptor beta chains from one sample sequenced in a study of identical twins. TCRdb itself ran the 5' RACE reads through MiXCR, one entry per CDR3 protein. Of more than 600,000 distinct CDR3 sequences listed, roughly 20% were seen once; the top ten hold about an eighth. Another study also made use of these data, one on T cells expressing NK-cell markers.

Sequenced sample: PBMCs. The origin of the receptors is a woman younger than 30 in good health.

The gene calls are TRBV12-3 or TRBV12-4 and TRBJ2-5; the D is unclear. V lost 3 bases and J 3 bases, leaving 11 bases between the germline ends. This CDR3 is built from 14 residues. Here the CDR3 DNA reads TGTGCCAGCAGTTTTGGCCCTCTAAAAGAGACCCAGTACTTC. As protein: CASSFGPLKETQYF.

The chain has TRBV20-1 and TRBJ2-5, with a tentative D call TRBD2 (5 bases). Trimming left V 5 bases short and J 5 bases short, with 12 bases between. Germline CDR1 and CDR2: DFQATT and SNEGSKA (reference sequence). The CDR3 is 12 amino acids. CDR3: CSAGSPGETQYF. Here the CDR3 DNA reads TGCAGTGCTGGATCCCCGGGGGAGACCCAGTACTTC.

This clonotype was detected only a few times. The CDR3 loop reads CSADKRGPNTEAFF. Here the CDR3 DNA reads TGCAGTGCTGACAAAAGGGGACCGAACACTGAAGCTTTCTTT. The chain recombines TRBV20-1 with TRBJ1-1; maybe TRBD1 (5 bases). Trimming shortened V by 5 bases and J by 1 base, and 14 bases separated the two germline ends. Germline V gives CDR1 DFQATT, CDR2 SNEGSKA (reference sequence). This CDR3 spans 14 amino acids.

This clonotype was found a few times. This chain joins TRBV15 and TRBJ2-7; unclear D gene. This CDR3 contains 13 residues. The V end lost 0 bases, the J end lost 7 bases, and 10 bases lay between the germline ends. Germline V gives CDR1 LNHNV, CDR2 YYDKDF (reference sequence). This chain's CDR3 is CATSRDNVVEQYF. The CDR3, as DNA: TGTGCCACCAGCAGAGATAACGTTGTGGAGCAGTACTTC.

CDR3 sequence: CASSRDIDTQYF. The DNA for the CDR3 is TGTGCCAGCAGCCGAGATATAGATACGCAGTATTTT. The genes are TRBV7-9 and TRBJ2-3, with D unresolved. The germline V and J ends were trimmed by 5 bases and 5 bases, with 8 bases remaining between them. CDR3 length equals 12 residues. The germline V gene encodes CDR1 SEHNR and CDR2 FQNEAQ (reference sequence). The entire variable domain, with the rest obtained from reference TRBV7-9 and TRBJ2-3, is as follows: DTGVSQNPRHKITKRGQNVTFRCDPISEHNRLYWYRQTLGQGPEFLTYFQNEAQLEKSRLLSDRFSAERPKGSFSTLEIQRTEQGDSAMYLCASSRDIDTQYFGPGTRLTVL.

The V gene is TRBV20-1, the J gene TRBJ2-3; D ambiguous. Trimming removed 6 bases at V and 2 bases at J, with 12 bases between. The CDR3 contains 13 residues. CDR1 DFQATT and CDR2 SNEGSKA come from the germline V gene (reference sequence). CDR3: CSASLLTTDTQYF. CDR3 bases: TGCAGTGCGTCCCTACTCACCACAGATACGCAGTATTTT.

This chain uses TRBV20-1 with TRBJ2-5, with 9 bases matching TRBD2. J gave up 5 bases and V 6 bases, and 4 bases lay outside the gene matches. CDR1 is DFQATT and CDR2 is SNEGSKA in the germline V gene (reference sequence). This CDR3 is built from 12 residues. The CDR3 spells CSAPGTSETQYF. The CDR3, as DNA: TGCAGTGCCCCAGGGACTAGCGAGACCCAGTACTTC.

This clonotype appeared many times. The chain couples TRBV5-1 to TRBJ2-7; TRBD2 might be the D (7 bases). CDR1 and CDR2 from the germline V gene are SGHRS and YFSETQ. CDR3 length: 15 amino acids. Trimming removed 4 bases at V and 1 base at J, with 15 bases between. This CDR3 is CASSILGGGSYEQYF. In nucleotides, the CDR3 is TGCGCCAGCAGCATTTTAGGGGGAGGGTCCTACGAGCAGTACTTC.

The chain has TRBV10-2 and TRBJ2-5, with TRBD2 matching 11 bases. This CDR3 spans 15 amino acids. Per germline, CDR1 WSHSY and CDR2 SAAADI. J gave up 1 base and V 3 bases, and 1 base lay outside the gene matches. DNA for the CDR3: TGCGCCAGCAGTGATAGCGGGGGGGTCCAAGAGACCCAGTACTTC. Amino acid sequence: CASSDSGGVQETQYF.